These 27 T cell receptor beta chains originate from one sample sequenced in a study of T cell responses to AZD1222 COVID-19 vaccine. TCRdb keeps only in-frame clones here, not all; method: immunoSEQ multiplex PCR. Among around 110,000 clones, 85% to 95% were seen once, and the ten largest hold just under 3%. Here the sequenced sample was peripheral blood, taken on day 0 of AZD1222 vaccination. The receptor set was obtained from an adult in good health.

The rearrangement uses TRBV4-1 and TRBJ2-7; D call uncertain. Germline V gives CDR1 MGHRA, CDR2 YSYEKL. The CDR3 is 14 residues long. The V gene lost 3 bases and the J gene lost 5 bases, with 14 bases spanning the gap. CDR3 sequence (DNA): TGCGCCAGCAGCCATCCCCATAATATCGACGAGCAGTACTTC. It codes for CASSHPHNIDEQYF.

V is TRBV5-1 and J is TRBJ2-6; a weak D match, TRBD1 (6 bases). The CDR3 spans 16 residues. Trimming removed 3 bases at V and 0 bases at J, with 10 bases between. Germline V gene sequence: CDR1 SGHRS, CDR2 YFSETQ. The CDR3 nucleotides are TGCGCCAGCAGCTCCGGACAGCTCTCTGGGGCCAACGTCCTGACTTTC. It is translated as CASSSGQLSGANVLTF.

The V and J genes are TRBV9 and TRBJ2-1, with a tentative D call TRBD1 (6 bases). CDR1 and CDR2 (germline): SGDLS, YYNGEE. Deletions cut 0 bases from V and 7 bases from J, with 11 bases between. The CDR3 runs to 14 residues. CDR3 region: CASSVGWGQNEQFF. CDR3 nucleotides: TGTGCCAGCAGCGTAGGGTGGGGACAAAATGAGCAGTTCTTC.

The CDR3 DNA reads as TGTGCCAGCAGCCTAGCGGGAGAGGGCACAGATACGCAGTATTTT. It yields the protein CASSLAGEGTDTQYF. The rearrangement links TRBV6-4 to TRBJ2-3, with 10 bases matching TRBD2. Germline V lookup: CDR1 MRHNA, CDR2 SNTAGT. The V and J ends lost 6 bases and 1 base, in that order; junction bases with no gene match: 4. The CDR3 contains 15 residues.

The chain joins TRBV21-1 to TRBJ1-1. TRBV21-1 is flagged as a pseudogene. CDR3 size: 15 residues. DNA for the CDR3: TGTGCCAGCGGGGGGGAATCTTTCGGGAACACTGAAGCTTTCTTT. Translation gives CASGGESFGNTEAFF.

V usage is TRBV5-8 and J usage is TRBJ2-7; a possible D gene is TRBD2 (5 bases). The germline V gene has CDR1 SGHTS and CDR2 YDEGEE. V lost 4 bases and J 4 bases, leaving 6 bases between the germline ends. This CDR3 spans 11 amino acids. Here the CDR3 reads CASSRRYEQYF. The CDR3 bases are TGTGCCAGCAGCCGGAGGTACGAGCAGTACTTC.

The chain is built from TRBV10-1 and TRBJ1-1; D is ambiguous. V was clipped by 0 bases and J by 5 bases, with 7 bases between them. The CDR3 is 13 residues long. CDR1 is WNHNN, CDR2 SYGVQD, per germline (reference sequence). CDR3 in amino acids: CASSESVRTEAFF. The CDR3 DNA is TGCGCCAGCAGTGAGTCGGTGCGGACTGAAGCTTTCTTT.

This clone was recorded once. The chain employs TRBV6-5 and TRBJ1-1; 12 nucleotides align to TRBD1. V shed 6 bases and J 5 bases; nucleotides not matched to a gene: 4. The CDR3 loop spans 14 amino acids. CDR1 MNHEY and CDR2 SVGAGI come from the germline V gene. The DNA of the CDR3 is TGTGCCAGCAGGGGGACAGGGGGCTTTACTGAAGCTTTCTTT. This sequence encodes CASRGTGGFTEAFF.

The chain couples TRBV14 to TRBJ1-1; D is unclear. Trimming removed 4 bases at V and 3 bases at J, with 9 bases between. The CDR3 runs 13 residues. CDR1 is SGHDN and CDR2 is FVKESK in the germline V gene. CDR3 nucleotide sequence: TGTGCCAGCAGCCCTAGTTGGGACACTGAAGCTTTCTTT. It encodes CASSPSWDTEAFF.

This chain uses TRBV6-5 with TRBJ1-2; 8 bases line up with TRBD1. The CDR3 runs 15 residues. The V segment lost 4 bases and the J segment 9 bases; nucleotides outside the gene matches: 13. Germline CDR1 reads MNHEY; CDR2 reads SVGAGI. The CDR3 spells CASSLGLGQGRSYTF. For the CDR3, the DNA is TGTGCCAGCAGTTTAGGCCTCGGACAGGGACGAAGCTACACCTTC.

J is TRBJ1-1 and V is TRBV28; 9 nucleotides align to TRBD1. Germline V lookup: CDR1 MDHEN, CDR2 SYDVKM. The CDR3 sequence is 13 residues long. Losses at the gene ends were 10 bases for V and 4 bases for J; bases not matched to a gene: 7. CDR3: CAIPGQGPTEAFF. As DNA, the CDR3 is TGTGCCATACCGGGACAGGGTCCCACTGAAGCTTTCTTT.

The chain combines TRBV6-5 with TRBJ2-7; 9 bases match TRBD2. Trimming removed 8 bases from V and 6 bases from J; junction bases left unmatched: 11. Germline-derived CDR1 and CDR2 are MNHEY and SVGAGI. This CDR3 spans 14 amino acids. The CDR3 sequence is CASRNLAGEGEQYF. The CDR3 coding sequence is TGTGCCAGCCGCAACTTAGCGGGAGAGGGCGAGCAGTACTTC.

The genes are TRBV7-6 and TRBJ2-3; D is ambiguous. This CDR3 region has 16 residues. Looked up from germline, CDR1 is SGHVS and CDR2 is FNYEAQ. V dropped 0 bases and J dropped 0 bases, with 10 bases sitting between them. The CDR3 DNA sequence: TGTGCCAGCAGCTTAGCGGTCGACCTTAGCACAGATACGCAGTATTTT. It is translated as CASSLAVDLSTDTQYF.

CDR3 bases: TGTGCCAGCAGCAGGGGCAGGGGGCCTTTGAACACTGAAGCTTTCTTT. Its protein product is CASSRGRGPLNTEAFF. The chain combines TRBV6-9 with TRBJ1-1; 8 nucleotides align to TRBD1. This CDR3 has 16 amino acids. Losses at the gene ends were 6 bases for V and 0 bases for J; bases not matched to a gene: 9. CDR1 and CDR2 from the germline V gene are MNHGY and SVAAGI.

In this sample, this clone turned up a few times. The J gene is TRBJ2-7, the V gene TRBV5-1, with 8 bases identical to TRBD1. The V and J ends lost 0 bases and 5 bases, in that order; junction bases with no gene match: 7. Germline V gene lookup returns CDR1 SGHRS and CDR2 YFSETQ. This CDR3 is 15 amino acids long. The CDR3 reads CASSLDGQGPHEQYF. The CDR3 coding sequence is TGCGCCAGCAGCTTGGATGGACAGGGCCCACACGAGCAGTACTTC.

This clone has more than one count but fewer than ten. The V call is TRBV19, the J call TRBJ1-2; D unresolved. Deletions cut 3 bases from V and 0 bases from J, with 14 bases between. Germline CDR1 and CDR2: LNHDA and SQIVND (reference sequence). The CDR3 loop spans 16 amino acids. In DNA, the CDR3 is TGTGCCAGTAGTATCGGTCGCAGAACAGCTAACTATGGCTACACCTTC. This translates into CASSIGRRTANYGYTF.

The V and J genes are TRBV6-5 and TRBJ1-5; D uncertain. Deletions cut 6 bases from V and 2 bases from J, with 2 bases between. The germline V gene has CDR1 MNHEY and CDR2 SVGAGI. This CDR3 contains 11 residues. The CDR3 DNA reads as TGTGCCAGCAGGGGCAATCAGCCCCAGCATTTT. Translation: CASRGNQPQHF.

The chain couples TRBV5-4 to TRBJ1-2; 8 positions match TRBD1. This CDR3 comprises 13 residues. Germline loops: CDR1 SGHNT, CDR2 YYREEE (reference sequence). J lost 4 bases, V lost 6 bases, and 5 bases had no gene match. The CDR3 region is CASTPGGVYGYTF. The CDR3 DNA follows: TGTGCCAGCACCCCAGGGGGCGTCTATGGCTACACCTTC.

The rearrangement joins TRBV11-2 to TRBJ2-1; a weak D match, TRBD1 (6 bases). With 6 bases removed from V and 4 bases from J, the gap between germline ends came to 19 bases. Per the germline V gene, CDR1 is SGHAT and CDR2 is FQNNGV. This CDR3 has 16 residues. The chain's CDR3 is CASRSIQGLRYNEQFF. CDR3 sequence (DNA): TGTGCCAGCAGATCGATACAGGGTCTTAGGTACAATGAGCAGTTCTTC.

The chain carries TRBV23-1 and TRBJ1-3, with D possibly being TRBD1 (5 bases). TRBV23-1 is treated as an ORF (open reading frame) with a function not yet certain. V was shortened by 6 bases and J by 3 bases, with 15 bases between the two germline ends. This CDR3 comprises 15 residues. CDR3 loop: CASRGTLAGGNTIYF. CDR3 nucleotides: TGCGCCAGCAGGGGGACTTTAGCTGGTGGAAACACCATATATTTT.

The CDR3 DNA reads as TGTGCCAGCAGAGCGGGGACTAGCGGGAACAATGAGCAGTTCTTC. Translation: CASRAGTSGNNEQFF. The rearrangement uses TRBV6-4 and TRBJ2-1; 13 nucleotides agree with TRBD2. J was trimmed by 5 bases and V by 6 bases; bases with no gene match: 4. CDR1 MRHNA and CDR2 SNTAGT come from the germline V gene. The CDR3 spans 15 residues.

The chain uses TRBV7-2 and TRBJ2-1; D is unclear. The CDR3 loop spans 15 amino acids. Trimming cost V 0 bases and J 0 bases, with 6 bases left between them. CDR1 and CDR2 (germline): SGHTA, FQGNSA. The DNA for the CDR3 is TGTGCCAGCAGCTTAGCTAGCAACTCCTACAATGAGCAGTTCTTC. Translating gives CASSLASNSYNEQFF. Based on the CDR3 plus reference TRBV7-2 and TRBJ2-1, the full variable domain is GAGVSQSPSNKVTEKGKDVELRCDPISGHTALYWYRQSLGQGLEFLIYFQGNSAPDKSGLPSDRFSAERTGGSVSTLTIQRTQQEDSAVYLCASSLASNSYNEQFFGPGTRLTVL.

The gene calls are TRBV12-3 or TRBV12-4 and TRBJ1-1; D ambiguous. V shed 5 bases and J shed 8 bases, with 3 bases lying between them. The CDR3 runs 9 residues. CDR3 DNA: TGTGCCAGCAGTCGAGAAGCTTTCTTT. As protein: CASSREAFF.

In its sample, this clone was seen once. The CDR3 reads CASSLSRGGYTEAFF. DNA of the CDR3: TGTGCCAGCAGTTTATCGAGGGGAGGTTACACTGAAGCTTTCTTT. V usage is TRBV27 and J usage is TRBJ1-1; a weak D match, TRBD1 (5 bases). Per germline, CDR1 MNHEY and CDR2 SMNVEV (reference sequence). The CDR3 consists of 15 residues. V was pared by 0 bases and J by 3 bases, with 11 bases between.

The chain employs TRBV10-1 and TRBJ1-1, with 7 bases aligning to TRBD1. The length of the CDR3 is 20 residues. The V segment lost 2 bases and the J segment 0 bases; nucleotides outside the gene matches: 18. Germline lookup yields CDR1 WNHNN and CDR2 SYGVQD (reference sequence). The CDR3 region is CASSEGTILLTGSLNTEAFF. DNA for the CDR3: TGCGCCAGCAGTGAGGGAACCATCCTACTGACAGGGTCGTTGAACACTGAAGCTTTCTTT.

This clone was picked up many times. The gene calls are TRBV7-3 and TRBJ2-1, with TRBD2 matching 10 bases. Germline V gene data show CDR1 as SGHTA and CDR2 as FQGTGA. The CDR3 is 14 amino acids. J was trimmed by 6 bases and V by 4 bases; bases with no gene match: 3. The DNA for the CDR3 is TGTGCCAGCAGCTCCCTAGCGGGAGTCAATGAGCAGTTCTTC. This sequence encodes CASSSLAGVNEQFF.

The CDR3 loop reads CASSPDRARGNTIYF. For the CDR3, the DNA is TGTGCCAGCAGCCCCGACAGGGCGAGGGGAAACACCATATATTTT. This sequence joins TRBV5-4 and TRBJ1-3; TRBD1 matches 7 bases. This CDR3 is built from 15 residues. The germline V gene has CDR1 SGHNT and CDR2 YYREEE (reference sequence). Losses at the gene ends were 4 bases for V and 4 bases for J; bases not matched to a gene: 8.